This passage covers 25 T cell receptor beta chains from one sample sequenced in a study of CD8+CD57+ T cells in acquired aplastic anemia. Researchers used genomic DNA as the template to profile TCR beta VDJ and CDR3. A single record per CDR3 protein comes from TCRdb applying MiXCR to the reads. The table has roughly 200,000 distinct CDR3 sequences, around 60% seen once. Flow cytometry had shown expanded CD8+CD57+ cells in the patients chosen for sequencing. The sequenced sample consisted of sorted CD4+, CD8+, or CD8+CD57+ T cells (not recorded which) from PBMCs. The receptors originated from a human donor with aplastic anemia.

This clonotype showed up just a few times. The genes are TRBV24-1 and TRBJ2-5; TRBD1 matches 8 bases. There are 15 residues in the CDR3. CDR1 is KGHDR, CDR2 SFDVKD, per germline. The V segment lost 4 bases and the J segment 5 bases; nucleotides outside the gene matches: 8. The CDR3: CATSETTGVWETQYF. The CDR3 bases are TGTGCCACCAGTGAGACGACAGGGGTGTGGGAGACCCAGTACTTC.

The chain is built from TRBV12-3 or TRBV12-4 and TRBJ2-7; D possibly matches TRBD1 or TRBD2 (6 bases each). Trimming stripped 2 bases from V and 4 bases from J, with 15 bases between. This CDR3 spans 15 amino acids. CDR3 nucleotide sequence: TGTGCCAGCAGTTTATTTGCGGGACAAGCTTACGAGCAGTACTTC. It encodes CASSLFAGQAYEQYF.

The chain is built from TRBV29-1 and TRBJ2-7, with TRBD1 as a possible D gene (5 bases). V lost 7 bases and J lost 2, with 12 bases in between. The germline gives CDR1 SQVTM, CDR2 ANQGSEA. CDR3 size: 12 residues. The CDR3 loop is CSAGQEPYEQYF. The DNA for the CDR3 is TGCAGCGCAGGACAAGAACCCTACGAGCAGTACTTC.

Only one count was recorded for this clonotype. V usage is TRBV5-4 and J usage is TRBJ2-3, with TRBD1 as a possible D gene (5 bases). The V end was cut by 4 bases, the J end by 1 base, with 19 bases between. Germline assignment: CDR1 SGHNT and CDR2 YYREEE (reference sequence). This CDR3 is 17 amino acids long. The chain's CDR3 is CASSLPRQGWGTDTQYF. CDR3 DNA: TGTGCCAGCAGCCTACCCCGTCAGGGATGGGGCACAGATACGCAGTATTTT.

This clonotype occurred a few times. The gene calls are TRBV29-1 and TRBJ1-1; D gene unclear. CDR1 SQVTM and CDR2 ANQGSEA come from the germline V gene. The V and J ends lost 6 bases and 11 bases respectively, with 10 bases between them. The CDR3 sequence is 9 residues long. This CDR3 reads CSVETGAFF. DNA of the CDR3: TGCAGCGTGGAGACGGGGGCTTTCTTT. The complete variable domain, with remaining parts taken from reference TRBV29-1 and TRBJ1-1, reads SAVISQKPSRDICQRGTSLTIQCQVDSQVTMMFWYRQQPGQSLTLIATANQGSEATYESGFVIDKFPISRPNLTFSTLTVSNMSPEDSSIYLCSVETGAFFGQGTRLTVV.

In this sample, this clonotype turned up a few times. CDR3 protein: CASSLAGLAASTDTQYF. The CDR3 bases are TGTGCCAGCAGCCTAGCAGGACTAGCGGCTAGCACAGATACGCAGTATTTT. The V gene is TRBV2, the J gene TRBJ2-3; 10 nucleotides align to TRBD2. The J segment lost 0 bases and the V segment lost 6 bases, leaving 9 bases of the junction unmatched. The CDR3 runs 17 residues. Germline V gene lookup returns CDR1 SNHLY and CDR2 FYNNEI.

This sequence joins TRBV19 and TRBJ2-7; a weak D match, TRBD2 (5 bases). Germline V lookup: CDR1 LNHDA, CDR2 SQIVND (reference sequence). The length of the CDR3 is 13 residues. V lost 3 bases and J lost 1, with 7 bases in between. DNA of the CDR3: TGTGCCAGTAGTATCGGGAAATCCTACGAGCAGTACTTC. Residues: CASSIGKSYEQYF.

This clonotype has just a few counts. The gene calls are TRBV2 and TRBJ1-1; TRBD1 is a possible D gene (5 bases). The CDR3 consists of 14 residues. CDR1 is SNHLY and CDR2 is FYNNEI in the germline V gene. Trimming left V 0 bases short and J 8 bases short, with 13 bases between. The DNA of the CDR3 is TGTGCCAGCAGTGAAGCGGGGGAAACAGGAGAAGCTTTCTTT. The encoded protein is CASSEAGETGEAFF.

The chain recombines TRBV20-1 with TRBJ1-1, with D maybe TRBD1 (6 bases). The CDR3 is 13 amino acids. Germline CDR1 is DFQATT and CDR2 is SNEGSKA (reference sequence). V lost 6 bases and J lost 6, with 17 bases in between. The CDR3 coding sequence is TGCAGTGCCGAGGCAGGGGAGGGGGCTGAAGCTTTCTTT. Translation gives CSAEAGEGAEAFF.

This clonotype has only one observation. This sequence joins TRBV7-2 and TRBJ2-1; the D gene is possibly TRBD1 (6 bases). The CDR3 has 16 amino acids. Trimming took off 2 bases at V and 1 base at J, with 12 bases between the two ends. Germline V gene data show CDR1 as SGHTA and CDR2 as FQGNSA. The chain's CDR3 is CASSLRGRGSYNEQFF. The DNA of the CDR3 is TGTGCCAGCAGCTTAAGAGGCAGGGGTTCCTACAATGAGCAGTTCTTC. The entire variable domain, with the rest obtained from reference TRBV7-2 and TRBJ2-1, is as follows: GAGVSQSPSNKVTEKGKDVELRCDPISGHTALYWYRQSLGQGLEFLIYFQGNSAPDKSGLPSDRFSAERTGGSVSTLTIQRTQQEDSAVYLCASSLRGRGSYNEQFFGPGTRLTVL.

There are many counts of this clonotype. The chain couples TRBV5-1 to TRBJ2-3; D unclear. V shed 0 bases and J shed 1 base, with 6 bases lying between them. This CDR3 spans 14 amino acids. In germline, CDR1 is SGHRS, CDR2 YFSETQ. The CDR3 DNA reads TGCGCCAGCAGCTTGGCCCCGGGCACAGATACGCAGTATTTT. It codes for CASSLAPGTDTQYF. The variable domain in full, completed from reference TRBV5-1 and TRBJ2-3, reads KAGVTQTPRYLIKTRGQQVTLSCSPISGHRSVSWYQQTPGQGLQFLFEYFSETQRNKGNFPGRFSGRQFSNSRSEMNVSTLELGDSALYLCASSLAPGTDTQYFGPGTRLTVL.

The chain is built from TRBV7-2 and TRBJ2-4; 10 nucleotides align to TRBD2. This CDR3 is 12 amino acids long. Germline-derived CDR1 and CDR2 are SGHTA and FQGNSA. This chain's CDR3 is CASGRAQNIQYF. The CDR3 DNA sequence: TGTGCAAGCGGGAGGGCCCAAAACATTCAGTACTTC.

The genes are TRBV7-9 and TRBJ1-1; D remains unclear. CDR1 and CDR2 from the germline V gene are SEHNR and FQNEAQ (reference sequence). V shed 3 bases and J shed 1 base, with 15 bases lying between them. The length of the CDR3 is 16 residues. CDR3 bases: TGTGCCAGCAGCTTGTGGTACGGCTTAGAGAACACTGAAGCTTTCTTT. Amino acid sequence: CASSLWYGLENTEAFF.

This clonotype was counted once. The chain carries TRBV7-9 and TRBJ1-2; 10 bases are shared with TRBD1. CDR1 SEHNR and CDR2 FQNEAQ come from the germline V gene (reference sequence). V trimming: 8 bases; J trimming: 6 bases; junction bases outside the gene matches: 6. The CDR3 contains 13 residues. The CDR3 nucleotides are TGTGCCAGCCTCTACGGGACAGGGGATGGCTACACCTTC. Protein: CASLYGTGDGYTF.

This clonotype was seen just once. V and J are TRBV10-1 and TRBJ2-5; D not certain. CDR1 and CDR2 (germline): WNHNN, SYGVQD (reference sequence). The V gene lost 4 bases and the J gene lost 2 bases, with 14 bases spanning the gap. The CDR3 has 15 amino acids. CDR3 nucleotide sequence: TGCGCCAGCAGTGCGTCTACATTGGCACAAGAGACCCAGTACTTC. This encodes CASSASTLAQETQYF.

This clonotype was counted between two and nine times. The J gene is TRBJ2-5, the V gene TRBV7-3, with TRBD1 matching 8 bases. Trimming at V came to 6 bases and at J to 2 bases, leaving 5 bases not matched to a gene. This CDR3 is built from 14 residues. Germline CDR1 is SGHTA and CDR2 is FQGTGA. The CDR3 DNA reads TGTGCCAGCAGTTACACAGGGGGGCAAGAGACCCAGTACTTC. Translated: CASSYTGGQETQYF.

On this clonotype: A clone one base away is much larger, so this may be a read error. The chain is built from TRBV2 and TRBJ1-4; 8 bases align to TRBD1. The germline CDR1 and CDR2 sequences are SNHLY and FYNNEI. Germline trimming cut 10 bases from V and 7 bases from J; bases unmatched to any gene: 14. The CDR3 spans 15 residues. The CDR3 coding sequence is TGTGCCACCAGCTTCGACAGGGGAGTAGGTGAAAAACTGTTTTTT. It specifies CATSFDRGVGEKLFF.

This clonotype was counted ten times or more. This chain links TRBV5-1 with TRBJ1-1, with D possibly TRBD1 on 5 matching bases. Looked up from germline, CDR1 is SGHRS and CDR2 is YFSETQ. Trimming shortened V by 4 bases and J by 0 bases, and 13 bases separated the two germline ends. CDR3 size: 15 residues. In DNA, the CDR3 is TGCGCCAGCAGCGGGGCCTCTTTGATGAACACTGAAGCTTTCTTT. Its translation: CASSGASLMNTEAFF.

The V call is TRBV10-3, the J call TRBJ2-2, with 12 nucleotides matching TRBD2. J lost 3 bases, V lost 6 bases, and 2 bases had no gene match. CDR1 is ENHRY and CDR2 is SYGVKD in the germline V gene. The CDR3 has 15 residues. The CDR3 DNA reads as TGTGCCATCAGGGGACTAGCGGGTGACACCGGGGAGCTGTTTTTT. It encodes CAIRGLAGDTGELFF.

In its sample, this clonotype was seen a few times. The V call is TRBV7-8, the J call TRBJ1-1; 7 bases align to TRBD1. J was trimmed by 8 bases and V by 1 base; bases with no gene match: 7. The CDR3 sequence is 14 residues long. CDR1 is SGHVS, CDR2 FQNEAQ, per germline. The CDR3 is CASSLGIPGQEAFF. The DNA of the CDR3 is TGTGCCAGCAGCTTAGGGATACCGGGACAGGAAGCTTTCTTT.

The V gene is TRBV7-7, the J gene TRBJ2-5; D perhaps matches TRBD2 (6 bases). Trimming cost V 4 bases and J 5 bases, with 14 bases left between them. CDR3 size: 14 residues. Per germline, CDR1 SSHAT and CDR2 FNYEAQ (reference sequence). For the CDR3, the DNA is TGTGCCAGCAGCTGGGGCCTCAGCGGGGAGACCCAGTACTTC. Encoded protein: CASSWGLSGETQYF.

CDR3 in amino acids: CSAVQGSPGELFF. DNA for the CDR3: TGCAGTGCCGTACAGGGTTCCCCCGGGGAGCTGTTTTTT. The rearrangement links TRBV20-1 to TRBJ2-2; a possible D gene is TRBD1 (6 bases). The CDR3 loop spans 13 amino acids. Trimming removed 6 bases at V and 6 bases at J, with 14 bases between. CDR1 is DFQATT, CDR2 SNEGSKA, per germline (reference sequence).

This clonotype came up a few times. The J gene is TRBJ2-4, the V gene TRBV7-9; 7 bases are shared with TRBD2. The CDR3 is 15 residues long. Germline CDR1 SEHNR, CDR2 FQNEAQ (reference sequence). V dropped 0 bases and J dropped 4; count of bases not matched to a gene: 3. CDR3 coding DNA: TGTGCCAGCAGCTTAGCGCTAGCGGTGAAAAACATTCAGTACTTC. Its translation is CASSLALAVKNIQYF.

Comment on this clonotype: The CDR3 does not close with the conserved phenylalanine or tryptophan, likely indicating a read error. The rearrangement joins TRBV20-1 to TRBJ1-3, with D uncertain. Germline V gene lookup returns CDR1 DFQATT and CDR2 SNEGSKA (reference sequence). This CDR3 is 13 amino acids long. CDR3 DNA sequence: TGCAGTGCTAGAGTGGGCCTCGGAAACGCCATATATTAT. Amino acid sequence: CSARVGLGNAIYY.

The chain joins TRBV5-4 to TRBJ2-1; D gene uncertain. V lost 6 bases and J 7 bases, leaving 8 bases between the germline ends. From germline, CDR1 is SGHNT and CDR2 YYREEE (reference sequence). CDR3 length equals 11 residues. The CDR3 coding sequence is TGTGCCAGCAAATCGTGGAATGAGCAGTTCTTC. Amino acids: CASKSWNEQFF.